One and the same sample provided the 4 T cell receptor beta chains below, sequenced in a study of blood T cells in healthy people across ages. PCR was performed a second time for about 7 to 11 cycles using a sample-barcoded 5' primer and a J-beta primer mix. Each CDR3 protein gets one entry after TCRdb re-called the 5' RACE reads with MiXCR. Altogether 1.5 million to 2 million distinct CDR3 sequences are present, approximately 30% being singletons, with the ten largest covering 7.7%. The sequencing sample was made of blood. These receptor sequences come from a woman in her 30s in good health.

The V call is TRBV20-1, the J call TRBJ2-7, with D possibly matching TRBD1 (7 bases). CDR3 length: 15 residues. The V end lost 3 bases, the J end lost 5 bases, and 20 bases lay between the germline ends. Germline CDR1 is DFQATT and CDR2 is SNEGSKA (reference sequence). CDR3 nucleotide sequence: TGCAGTGCTAGGGGACTGACAGGGATCGTGGACGAGCAGTACTTC. The encoded protein is CSARGLTGIVDEQYF.

This clonotype appeared a few times. The V call is TRBV12-3 or TRBV12-4, the J call TRBJ1-1; D call uncertain. The CDR3 is 11 residues long. V gave up 7 bases and J gave up 4 bases, with 7 bases separating them. For the CDR3, the DNA is TGTGCCAGCACCTTGAGCACTGAAGCTTTCTTT. Translated, it gives CASTLSTEAFF.

The chain has TRBV5-5 and TRBJ1-2; D is unclear. V dropped 8 bases and J dropped 1 base, with 18 bases sitting between them. Germline lookup yields CDR1 SGHKS and CDR2 YYEKEE (reference sequence). This CDR3 comprises 15 residues. CDR3 nucleotide sequence: TGTGCCAGTACGCCCTTCATGGACTTTAACTATGGCTACACCTTC. Translating it yields CASTPFMDFNYGYTF.

This clonotype was observed a handful of times. V and J are TRBV29-1 and TRBJ2-3, with D perhaps TRBD2 (7 bases). V shed 1 base and J shed 4 bases, with 12 bases lying between them. Germline CDR1 reads SQVTM; CDR2 reads ANQGSEA. The CDR3 is 14 amino acids. The CDR3 DNA sequence: TGCAGCGTTGAAGGAGGGGGAGGGCCAGATACGCAGTATTTT. This gives the protein CSVEGGGGPDTQYF.